What follows describes a single T cell receptor beta chain. What it binds is unknown. At one boundary the junction diverges from the germline segment, which might be a read error. Germline V lookup: CDR1 SGHTA, CDR2 FQGNSA. The CDR3 is 13 residues long. This sample is part of a study of CD8 T cells in ankylosing spondylitis. Overall study findings and caveats: In synovial fluid and blood from reactive arthritis, some motif variants were previously reported. Clones linked to disease were reported to show significant enrichment in matched ankylosing spondylitis synovial fluid.

In making TCR beta libraries, quantitative 5'-RACE with molecular barcodes was used. Each CDR3 protein gets one entry after TCRdb re-called the 5' RACE reads with MiXCR. This sample has some 250,000 distinct CDR3 sequences, with over 8.5% found just once. Sequenced: blood, either unsorted or a sorted T cell fraction (not recorded which). The TCR was taken from a male donor with ankylosing spondylitis or in good health (not recorded which). The rearrangement links TRBV7-2 to TRBJ1-2; D gene uncertain. The CDR3 region is CASSLGTEPPLFF. DNA for the CDR3: TGTGCCAGCAGCTTAGGAACAGAGCCACCCCTCTTCTTC.